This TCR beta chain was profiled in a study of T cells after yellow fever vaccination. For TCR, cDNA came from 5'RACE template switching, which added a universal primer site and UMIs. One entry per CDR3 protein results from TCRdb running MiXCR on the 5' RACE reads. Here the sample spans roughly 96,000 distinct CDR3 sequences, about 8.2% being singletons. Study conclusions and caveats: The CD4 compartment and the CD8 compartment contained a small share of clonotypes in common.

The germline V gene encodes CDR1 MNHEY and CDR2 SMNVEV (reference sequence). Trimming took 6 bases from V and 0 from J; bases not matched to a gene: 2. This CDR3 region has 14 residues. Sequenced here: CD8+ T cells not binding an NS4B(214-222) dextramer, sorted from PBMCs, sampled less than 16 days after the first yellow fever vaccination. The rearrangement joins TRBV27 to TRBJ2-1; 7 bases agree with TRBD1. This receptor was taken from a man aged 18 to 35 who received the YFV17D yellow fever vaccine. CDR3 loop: CASRTGISYNEQFF. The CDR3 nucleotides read TGTGCCAGCAGGACAGGGATCTCCTACAATGAGCAGTTCTTC.